A single sample gave rise to the 29 T cell receptor beta chains below, sequenced in a study of T-cell memory formation after mild COVID-19. TCRdb used MiXCR to reprocess the 5' RACE reads, holding one entry per CDR3 protein. The data hold roughly 110,000 distinct CDR3 sequences, with about 15% observed a single time. Sequenced input: PBMCs or a T cell subset sorted from them (not recorded which). Receptors originate from a man in his late teens or twenties who had mild COVID-19 (a few samples of this study predate the infection). Cell type and time point are not known.

The chain has TRBV13 and TRBJ2-5, with D possibly being TRBD1 or TRBD2 (5 bases each). The CDR3 runs to 16 residues. The germline V gene has CDR1 PRHDT and CDR2 FYEKMQ (reference sequence). V was pared by 0 bases and J by 5 bases, with 16 bases between. CDR3 bases: TGTGCCAGCAGCTTAGGACGGGACCTCTCGGGGGAGACCCAGTACTTC. Residues: CASSLGRDLSGETQYF. Variable domain in full (rest from reference TRBV13 and TRBJ2-5): AAGVIQSPRHLIKEKRETATLKCYPIPRHDTVYWYQQGPGQDPQFLISFYEKMQSDKGSIPDRFSAQQFSDYHSELNMSSLELGDSALYFCASSLGRDLSGETQYFGPGTRLLVL.

The chain uses TRBV6-1 and TRBJ2-1; TRBD1 matches at 7 bases. CDR3 length equals 15 residues. Germline loops: CDR1 MNHNS, CDR2 SASEGT. V shed 5 bases, J shed 4 bases, and the junction held 8 bases outside the gene matches. CDR3 sequence (DNA): TGTGCCAGCAGTACCCGACAGGGTGGATACAATGAGCAGTTCTTC. This sequence encodes CASSTRQGGYNEQFF.

This clonotype has a handful of counts. The chain has TRBV7-9 and TRBJ2-5; D unclear. CDR1 is SEHNR, CDR2 FQNEAQ, per germline (reference sequence). Trimming removed 3 bases from V and 2 bases from J, with 13 bases in between. The CDR3 sequence is 15 residues long. The CDR3 sequence: CASSLGQSVQETQYF. In DNA form, the CDR3 reads TGTGCCAGCAGCTTGGGCCAGTCGGTACAAGAGACCCAGTACTTC.

The rearrangement joins TRBV5-6 to TRBJ2-5; D might be TRBD1 (8 bases). The CDR3 length is 17 residues. Trimming shortened V by 1 base and J by 4 bases, and 20 bases separated the two germline ends. Germline CDR1 SGHDT, CDR2 YYEEEE. The CDR3 coding sequence is TGTGCCAGCAGCTTGACCCCCAGACAGGGGAGGGGAGAGACCCAGTACTTC. It codes for CASSLTPRQGRGETQYF.

In its sample, this clonotype was seen a few times. The V call is TRBV6-5, the J call TRBJ2-1, with D possibly TRBD2 on 5 matching bases. The CDR3 covers 15 residues. Trimming pared 2 bases from V and 4 bases from J, leaving 12 bases between. Per germline, CDR1 MNHEY and CDR2 SVGAGI. CDR3 amino acids: CASSYGVTGYNEQFF. For the CDR3, the DNA is TGTGCCAGCAGTTACGGGGTCACGGGATACAATGAGCAGTTCTTC.

V gene TRBV6-1 combines with J gene TRBJ2-1; D may correspond to TRBD1 or TRBD2 (5 bases each). Deletions cut 3 bases from V and 4 bases from J, with 13 bases between. The CDR3 is made up of 15 amino acids. CDR1 is MNHNS, CDR2 SASEGT, per germline. This CDR3 reads CASSDETGGYNEQFF. For the CDR3, the DNA is TGTGCCAGCAGTGATGAGACTGGGGGTTACAATGAGCAGTTCTTC.

The genes are TRBV12-3 or TRBV12-4 and TRBJ2-5; D possibly corresponds to TRBD2 (6 bases). The CDR3 length is 16 residues. V gave up 5 bases and J gave up 0 bases, with 16 bases separating them. The CDR3 sequence is CASSPNPGEDQETQYF. DNA for the CDR3: TGTGCCAGCAGTCCTAATCCGGGGGAAGACCAAGAGACCCAGTACTTC.

This clonotype was detected only a few times. V usage is TRBV7-6 and J usage is TRBJ2-7; tentatively, D is TRBD2 (6 bases). The CDR3 consists of 13 residues. The germline V gene has CDR1 SGHVS and CDR2 FNYEAQ. Trimming pared 2 bases from V and 4 bases from J, leaving 9 bases between. Here the CDR3 reads CASSLSGAYEQYF. The CDR3, as DNA: TGTGCCAGCAGCTTATCGGGAGCTTACGAGCAGTACTTC.

J is TRBJ2-1 and V is TRBV4-3; TRBD1 aligns across 8 bases. Germline CDR1 reads LGHNA; CDR2 reads YSLEER. There are 16 residues in the CDR3. The J segment lost 5 bases and the V segment lost 4 bases, leaving 10 bases of the junction unmatched. The CDR3 coding sequence is TGCGCCAGCAGCCCATCCCGGGACAGGTTCCACAATGAGCAGTTCTTC. Translated, it gives CASSPSRDRFHNEQFF.

The chain carries TRBV7-2 and TRBJ1-4, with TRBD1 matching over 8 bases. The CDR3 contains 15 residues. The junction had 12 bases not matched to a gene; V was cut back by 5 bases and J by 10 bases. Looked up from germline, CDR1 is SGHTA and CDR2 is FQGNSA. CDR3 in DNA: TGTGCCAGCAGCCCACCGGGGCAGGGGGCTATAAAACTGTTTTTT. Translated: CASSPPGQGAIKLFF. Full variable domain (rest looked up from reference TRBV7-2 and TRBJ1-4): GAGVSQSPSNKVTEKGKDVELRCDPISGHTALYWYRQSLGQGLEFLIYFQGNSAPDKSGLPSDRFSAERTGGSVSTLTIQRTQQEDSAVYLCASSPPGQGAIKLFFGSGTQLSVL.

As DNA, the CDR3 is TGCGCCAGCAGCCAAGAGGGGTGGAGCGGCAGCTCCTACAATGAGCAGTTCTTC. As protein: CASSQEGWSGSSYNEQFF. The chain joins TRBV4-3 to TRBJ2-1, with a tentative D call TRBD2 (5 bases). Trimming took off 0 bases at V and 0 bases at J, with 15 bases between the two ends. Germline CDR1 and CDR2: LGHNA and YSLEER. This CDR3 has 18 amino acids.

This clonotype has a handful of counts. The chain is built from TRBV6-2 or TRBV6-3 and TRBJ1-5, with TRBD1 matching 9 bases. CDR3 size: 14 residues. CDR1 MNHEY and CDR2 SVGEGT come from the germline V gene. V was clipped by 5 bases and J by 4 bases; unmatched bases: 3. CDR3 bases: TGTGCCAGCAGTAGGGGACAGGGTAATCAGCCCCAGCATTTT. It encodes CASSRGQGNQPQHF.

This clonotype was counted many times. The chain employs TRBV7-9 and TRBJ2-7; no clear D. V was cut by 5 bases and J by 5 bases, with 10 bases left in between. The CDR3 is 12 residues long. The germline gives CDR1 SEHNR, CDR2 FQNEAQ (reference sequence). The CDR3 DNA follows: TGTGCCAGCAGCCCCCGTCCCCACGAGCAGTACTTC. Protein product: CASSPRPHEQYF.

There are many counts of this clonotype. The rearrangement uses TRBV6-5 and TRBJ1-2; possibly TRBD1 for D (5 bases). CDR1 is MNHEY, CDR2 SVGAGI, per germline. The CDR3 covers 13 residues. V dropped 5 bases and J dropped 2 bases, with 9 bases sitting between them. DNA of the CDR3: TGTGCCAGCAGTCTAGACAGCAACTATGGCTACACCTTC. It encodes CASSLDSNYGYTF.

In this sample, this clonotype turned up a few times. The genes are TRBV6-5 and TRBJ1-5; possible D gene TRBD1, 6 bases. Germline V lookup: CDR1 MNHEY, CDR2 SVGAGI. The V end was cut by 6 bases, the J end by 0 bases, with 12 bases between. The CDR3 consists of 15 residues. This chain's CDR3 is CASRPMDSSNQPQHF. The CDR3 bases are TGTGCCAGCAGACCCATGGACAGTAGCAATCAGCCCCAGCATTTT.

This clonotype was detected a few times. The genes are TRBV30 and TRBJ2-2; D gene uncertain. This CDR3 is 12 amino acids long. The V gene lost 3 bases and the J gene lost 5 bases, with 7 bases spanning the gap. Germline CDR1 GTSNPN, CDR2 SVGIG (reference sequence). The CDR3 bases are TGTGCCTGGAGCACTCCAACCGGGGAGCTGTTTTTT. Translation: CAWSTPTGELFF.

This clonotype was seen a handful of times. The chain combines TRBV4-1 with TRBJ2-5; the D is unclear. The V end lost 3 bases, the J end lost 5 bases, and 19 bases lay between the germline ends. The CDR3 has 16 amino acids. Germline V gene lookup returns CDR1 MGHRA and CDR2 YSYEKL. CDR3 loop: CASSQVSSMGLETQYF. The CDR3 DNA sequence: TGCGCCAGCAGCCAGGTGTCCTCGATGGGCCTCGAGACCCAGTACTTC.

This clonotype was counted many times. The chain uses TRBV5-1 and TRBJ2-7; tentative D call: TRBD1 (6 bases). Germline V lookup: CDR1 SGHRS, CDR2 YFSETQ. Trimming removed 4 bases at V and 0 bases at J, with 11 bases between. CDR3 size: 14 residues. The CDR3, as DNA: TGCGCCAGCAGCCCTTCGACAGGCTCCTACGAGCAGTACGTC. It codes for CASSPSTGSYEQYV.

This clonotype appeared a few times. The V call is TRBV7-9, the J call TRBJ2-3; D unresolved. CDR1 is SEHNR, CDR2 FQNEAQ, per germline (reference sequence). The CDR3 contains 17 residues. V gave up 2 bases and J gave up 5 bases, with 20 bases separating them. CDR3 loop: CASSLLSIVSLVDTQYF. As DNA, the CDR3 is TGTGCCAGCAGCTTACTCTCTATCGTCTCCCTCGTAGATACGCAGTATTTT. The complete variable domain, with remaining parts taken from reference TRBV7-9 and TRBJ2-3, reads DTGVSQNPRHKITKRGQNVTFRCDPISEHNRLYWYRQTLGQGPEFLTYFQNEAQLEKSRLLSDRFSAERPKGSFSTLEIQRTEQGDSAMYLCASSLLSIVSLVDTQYFGPGTRLTVL.

V gene TRBV7-9 combines with J gene TRBJ2-1; TRBD2 matches 7 bases. Per germline, CDR1 SEHNR and CDR2 FQNEAQ (reference sequence). The CDR3 totals 15 residues. V lost 8 bases, J lost 5 bases, and 12 bases stayed unmatched. The CDR3 sequence is CASSSSSGPNNEQFF. CDR3 in DNA: TGTGCCAGCTCTTCTAGTAGCGGGCCGAACAATGAGCAGTTCTTC.

This clonotype has more than one count but fewer than ten. This chain uses TRBV12-3 or TRBV12-4 with TRBJ2-7, with TRBD2 identical over 9 bases. The CDR3 loop spans 15 amino acids. The J segment lost 2 bases and the V segment lost 4 bases, leaving 6 bases of the junction unmatched. The DNA for the CDR3 is TGTGCCAGCAGTTCCCTGACTAGCGGTCCCTACGAGCAGTACTTC. Protein sequence: CASSSLTSGPYEQYF.

This chain connects TRBV5-6 to TRBJ2-2, with TRBD1 matching over 10 bases. Losses at the gene ends were 4 bases for V and 3 bases for J; bases not matched to a gene: 6. The CDR3 sequence is 16 residues long. The germline gives CDR1 SGHDT, CDR2 YYEEEE. The CDR3 nucleotides read TGTGCCAGCAGCCTTTTAGGACAGGGGGACACCGGGGAGCTGTTTTTT. This sequence encodes CASSLLGQGDTGELFF.

This clonotype was seen ten or more times. The V and J genes are TRBV7-9 and TRBJ1-1, with 8 bases aligning to TRBD1. CDR1 SEHNR and CDR2 FQNEAQ come from the germline V gene (reference sequence). Unmatched junction bases numbered 11, after V lost 5 bases and J lost 6 bases. The CDR3 is made up of 15 amino acids. CDR3 coding DNA: TGTGCCAGCAGCCCGTCCCAGGGGGCTTGGTCTGAAGCTTTCTTT. The encoded protein is CASSPSQGAWSEAFF.

This clonotype came up a few times. The CDR3 nucleotides are TGCGCCAGCAGCCAAGAAGCGTCGGGTGGAGATACGCAGTATTTT. Its translation: CASSQEASGGDTQYF. The chain is built from TRBV4-3 and TRBJ2-3; D is unclear. Trimming took 0 bases from V and 5 from J, leaving 12 bases between them. The V gene's germline CDR1 is LGHNA and CDR2 YSLEER. The CDR3 has 15 amino acids.

The V and J genes are TRBV7-8 and TRBJ2-1; perhaps TRBD1 as D (7 bases). Trimming took off 5 bases at V and 8 bases at J, with 22 bases between the two ends. The CDR3 has 16 amino acids. The germline V gene encodes CDR1 SGHVS and CDR2 FQNEAQ. In DNA, the CDR3 is TGTGCCAGCAGCCTCGAAGGGGGCTCTTGGGGGGATGAGCAGTTCTTC. Amino acid sequence: CASSLEGGSWGDEQFF.

This clonotype was detected ten times or more. The rearrangement joins TRBV4-2 to TRBJ2-4; 10 bases are shared with TRBD2. Trimming at V came to 2 bases and at J to 1 base, leaving 5 bases not matched to a gene. This CDR3 comprises 17 residues. Germline-derived CDR1 and CDR2 are LGHNA and YNFKEQ. In nucleotides, the CDR3 is TGTGCCAGCAGCCAAACCGGGACTAGCGCTGCCAAAAACATTCAGTACTTC. This codes for CASSQTGTSAAKNIQYF.

This clonotype has only a few counts. V gene TRBV4-2 combines with J gene TRBJ2-2; 10 bases fit TRBD1. This CDR3 comprises 16 residues. V was clipped by 4 bases and J by 6 bases; unmatched bases: 8. CDR1 and CDR2 (germline): LGHNA, YNFKEQ. CDR3 DNA sequence: TGTGCCAGCAGCCCCCGGGACAGGGGCCTCCCCGGGGAGCTGTTTTTT. This encodes CASSPRDRGLPGELFF.

The J gene is TRBJ2-5, the V gene TRBV12-3 or TRBV12-4, with 7 nucleotides matching TRBD1. J lost 9 bases, V lost 3 bases, and 4 bases had no gene match. This CDR3 has 12 amino acids. In DNA, the CDR3 is TGTGCCAGCAGTTTCACAGGGGCTCCCCAGTACTTC. Its protein is CASSFTGAPQYF.

This clonotype has only a few counts. The J gene is TRBJ2-1, the V gene TRBV12-3 or TRBV12-4; 13 positions match TRBD2. Germline trimming cut 6 bases from V and 8 bases from J; bases unmatched to any gene: 7. This CDR3 comprises 15 residues. The CDR3, as DNA: TGTGCCAGCAGCCTCCCGGGACTAGCGGGGTATGAGCAGTTCTTC. Protein product: CASSLPGLAGYEQFF.